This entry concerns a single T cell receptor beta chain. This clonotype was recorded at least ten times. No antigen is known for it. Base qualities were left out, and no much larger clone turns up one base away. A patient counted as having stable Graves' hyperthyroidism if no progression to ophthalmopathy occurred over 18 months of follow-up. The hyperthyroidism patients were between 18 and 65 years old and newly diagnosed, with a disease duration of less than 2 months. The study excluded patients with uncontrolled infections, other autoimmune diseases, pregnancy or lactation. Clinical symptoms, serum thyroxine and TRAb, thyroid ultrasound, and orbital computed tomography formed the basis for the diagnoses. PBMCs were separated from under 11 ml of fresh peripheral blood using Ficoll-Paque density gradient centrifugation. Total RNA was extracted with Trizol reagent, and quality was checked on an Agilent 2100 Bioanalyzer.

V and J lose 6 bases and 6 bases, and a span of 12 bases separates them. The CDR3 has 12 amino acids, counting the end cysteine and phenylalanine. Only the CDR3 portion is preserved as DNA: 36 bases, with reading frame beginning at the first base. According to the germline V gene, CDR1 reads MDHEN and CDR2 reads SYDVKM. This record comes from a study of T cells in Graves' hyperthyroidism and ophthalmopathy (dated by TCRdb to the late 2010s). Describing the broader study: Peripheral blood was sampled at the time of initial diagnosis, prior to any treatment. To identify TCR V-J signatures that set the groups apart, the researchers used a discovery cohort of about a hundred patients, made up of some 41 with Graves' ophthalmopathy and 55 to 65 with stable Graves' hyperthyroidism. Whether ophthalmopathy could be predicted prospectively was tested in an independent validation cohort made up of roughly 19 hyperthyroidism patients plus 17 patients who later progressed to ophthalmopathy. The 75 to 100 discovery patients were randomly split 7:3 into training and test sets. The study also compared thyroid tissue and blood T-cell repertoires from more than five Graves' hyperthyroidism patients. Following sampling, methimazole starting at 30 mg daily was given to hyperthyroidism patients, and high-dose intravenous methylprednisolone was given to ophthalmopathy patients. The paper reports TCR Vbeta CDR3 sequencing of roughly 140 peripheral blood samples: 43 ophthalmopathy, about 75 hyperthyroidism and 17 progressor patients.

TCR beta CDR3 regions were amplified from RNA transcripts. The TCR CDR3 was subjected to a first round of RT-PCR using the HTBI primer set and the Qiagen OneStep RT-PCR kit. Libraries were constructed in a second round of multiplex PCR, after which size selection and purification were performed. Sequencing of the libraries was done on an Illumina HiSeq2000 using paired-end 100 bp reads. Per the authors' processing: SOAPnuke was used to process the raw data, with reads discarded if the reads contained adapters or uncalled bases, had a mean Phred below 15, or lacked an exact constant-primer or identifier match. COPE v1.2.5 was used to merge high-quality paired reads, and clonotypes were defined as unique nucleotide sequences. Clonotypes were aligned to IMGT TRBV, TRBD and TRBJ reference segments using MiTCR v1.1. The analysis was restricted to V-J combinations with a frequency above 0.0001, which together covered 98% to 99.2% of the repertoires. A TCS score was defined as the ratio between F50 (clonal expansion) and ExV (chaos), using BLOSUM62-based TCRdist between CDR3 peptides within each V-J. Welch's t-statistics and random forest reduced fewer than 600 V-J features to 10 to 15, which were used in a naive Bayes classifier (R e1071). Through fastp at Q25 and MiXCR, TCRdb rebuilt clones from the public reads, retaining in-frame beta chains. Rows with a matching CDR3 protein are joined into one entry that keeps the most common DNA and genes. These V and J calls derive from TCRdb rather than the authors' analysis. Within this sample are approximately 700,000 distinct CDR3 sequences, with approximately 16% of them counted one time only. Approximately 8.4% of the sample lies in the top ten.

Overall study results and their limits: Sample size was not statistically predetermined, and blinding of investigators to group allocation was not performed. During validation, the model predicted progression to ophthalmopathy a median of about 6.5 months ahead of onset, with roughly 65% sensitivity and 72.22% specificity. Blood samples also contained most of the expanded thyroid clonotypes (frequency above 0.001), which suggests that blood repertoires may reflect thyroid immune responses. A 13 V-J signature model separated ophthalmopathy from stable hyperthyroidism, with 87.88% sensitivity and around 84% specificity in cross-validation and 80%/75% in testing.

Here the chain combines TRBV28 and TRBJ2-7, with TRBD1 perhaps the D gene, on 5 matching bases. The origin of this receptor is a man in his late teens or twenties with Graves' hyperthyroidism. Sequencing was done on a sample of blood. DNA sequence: TGTGCCAGCAGCTCCGACAGAAGCGAGCAGTACTTC. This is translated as CASSSDRSEQYF.